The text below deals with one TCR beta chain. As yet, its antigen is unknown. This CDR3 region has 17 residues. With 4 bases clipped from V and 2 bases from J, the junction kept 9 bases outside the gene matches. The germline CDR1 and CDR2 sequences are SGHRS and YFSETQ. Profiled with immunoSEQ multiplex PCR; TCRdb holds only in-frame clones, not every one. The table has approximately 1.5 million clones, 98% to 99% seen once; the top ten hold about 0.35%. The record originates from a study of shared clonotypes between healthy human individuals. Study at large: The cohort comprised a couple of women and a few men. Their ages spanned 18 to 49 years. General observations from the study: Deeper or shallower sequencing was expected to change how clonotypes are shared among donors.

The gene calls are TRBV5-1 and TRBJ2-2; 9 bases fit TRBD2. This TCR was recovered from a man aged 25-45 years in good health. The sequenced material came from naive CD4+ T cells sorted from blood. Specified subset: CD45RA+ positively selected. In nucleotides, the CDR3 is TGCGCCAGCAGCCGATTAATAGCGGGAGATAACACCGGGGAGCTGTTTTTT. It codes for CASSRLIAGDNTGELFF.